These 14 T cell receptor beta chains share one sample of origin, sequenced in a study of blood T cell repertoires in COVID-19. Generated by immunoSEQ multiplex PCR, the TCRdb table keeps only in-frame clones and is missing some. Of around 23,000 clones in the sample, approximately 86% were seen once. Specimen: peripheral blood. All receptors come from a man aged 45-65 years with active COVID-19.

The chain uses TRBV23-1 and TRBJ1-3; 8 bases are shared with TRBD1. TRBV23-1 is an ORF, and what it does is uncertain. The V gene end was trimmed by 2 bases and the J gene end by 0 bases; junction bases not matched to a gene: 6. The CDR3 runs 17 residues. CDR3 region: CASSQEGQAFSGNTIYF. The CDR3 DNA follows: TGCGCCAGCAGTCAAGAGGGACAGGCTTTCTCTGGAAACACCATATATTTT.

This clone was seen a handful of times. This chain's CDR3 is CASSEGQGAPEQYF. As DNA, the CDR3 is TGTGCCAGCAGCGAGGGACAGGGGGCCCCCGAGCAGTACTTC. The chain joins TRBV2 to TRBJ2-7, with 12 bases lining up with TRBD1. V lost 6 bases to trimming and J lost 6 bases; unmatched junction nucleotides: 6. Germline CDR1 reads SNHLY; CDR2 reads FYNNEI. This CDR3 is built from 14 residues.

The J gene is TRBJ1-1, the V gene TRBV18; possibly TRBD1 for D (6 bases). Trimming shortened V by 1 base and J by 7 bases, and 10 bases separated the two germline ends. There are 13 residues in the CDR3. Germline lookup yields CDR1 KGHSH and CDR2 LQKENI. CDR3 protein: CASSPRSQGEAFF. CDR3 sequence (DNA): TGTGCCAGCTCACCACGTTCACAGGGTGAAGCTTTCTTT. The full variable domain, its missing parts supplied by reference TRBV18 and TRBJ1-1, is NAGVMQNPRHLVRRRGQEARLRCSPMKGHSHVYWYRQLPEEGLKFMVYLQKENIIDESGMPKERFSAEFPKEGPSILRIQQVVRGDSAAYFCASSPRSQGEAFFGQGTRLTVV.

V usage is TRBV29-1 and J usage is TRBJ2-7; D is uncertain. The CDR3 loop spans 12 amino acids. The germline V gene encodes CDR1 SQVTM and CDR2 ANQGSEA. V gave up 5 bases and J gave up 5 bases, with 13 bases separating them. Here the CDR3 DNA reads TGCAGCGTTTCCCACCCCTCGGACGAGCAGTACTTC. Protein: CSVSHPSDEQYF.

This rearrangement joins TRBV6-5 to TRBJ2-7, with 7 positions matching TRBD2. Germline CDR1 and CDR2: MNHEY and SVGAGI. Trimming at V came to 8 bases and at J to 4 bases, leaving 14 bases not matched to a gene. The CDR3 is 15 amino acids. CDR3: CASLGRGRGDYEQYF. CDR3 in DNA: TGTGCCAGCCTTGGAAGAGGCCGGGGGGATTACGAGCAGTACTTC.

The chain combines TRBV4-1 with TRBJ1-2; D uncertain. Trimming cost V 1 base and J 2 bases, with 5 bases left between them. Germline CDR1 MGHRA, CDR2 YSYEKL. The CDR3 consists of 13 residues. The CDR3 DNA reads TGCGCCAGCAGCCAAGGGCAGAACTATGGCTACACCTTC. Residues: CASSQGQNYGYTF.

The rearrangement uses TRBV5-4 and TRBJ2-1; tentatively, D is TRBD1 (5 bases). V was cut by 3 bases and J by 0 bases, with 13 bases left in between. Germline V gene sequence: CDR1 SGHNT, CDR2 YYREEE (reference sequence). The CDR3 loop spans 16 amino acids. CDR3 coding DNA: TGTGCCAGCAGCTGGCGACAGAGAAGCTCCTACAATGAGCAGTTCTTC. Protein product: CASSWRQRSSYNEQFF.

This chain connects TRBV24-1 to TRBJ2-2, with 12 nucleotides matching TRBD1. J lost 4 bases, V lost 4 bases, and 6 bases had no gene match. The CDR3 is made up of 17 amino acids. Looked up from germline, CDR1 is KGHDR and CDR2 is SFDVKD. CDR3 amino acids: CATSEPGQGARTGELFF. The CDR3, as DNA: TGTGCCACCAGTGAGCCGGGACAGGGGGCGCGCACCGGGGAGCTGTTTTTT.

CDR3 protein: CASSPGQYLAGELFF. The CDR3 bases are TGCGCCAGCAGCCCTGGACAGTATCTCGCCGGGGAGCTGTTTTTT. The rearrangement uses TRBV4-3 and TRBJ2-2; possibly TRBD1 for D (6 bases). Trimming left V 4 bases short and J 6 bases short, with 15 bases between. The CDR3 loop spans 15 amino acids. Germline CDR1 is LGHNA and CDR2 is YSLEER.

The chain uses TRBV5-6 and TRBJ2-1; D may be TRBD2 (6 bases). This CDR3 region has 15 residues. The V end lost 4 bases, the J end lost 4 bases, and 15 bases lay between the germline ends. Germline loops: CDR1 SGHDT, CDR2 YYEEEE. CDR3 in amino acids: CASSPRDFPYNEQFF. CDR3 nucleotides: TGTGCCAGCAGCCCCCGGGACTTCCCTTACAATGAGCAGTTCTTC.

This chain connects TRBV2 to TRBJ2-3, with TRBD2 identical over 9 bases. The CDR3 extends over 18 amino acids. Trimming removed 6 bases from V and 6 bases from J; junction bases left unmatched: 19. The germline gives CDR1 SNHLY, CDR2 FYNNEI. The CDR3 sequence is CASRNEGVLAGLRDTQYF. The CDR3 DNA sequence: TGTGCCAGCAGGAACGAGGGGGTACTAGCGGGTTTGAGGGATACGCAGTATTTT.

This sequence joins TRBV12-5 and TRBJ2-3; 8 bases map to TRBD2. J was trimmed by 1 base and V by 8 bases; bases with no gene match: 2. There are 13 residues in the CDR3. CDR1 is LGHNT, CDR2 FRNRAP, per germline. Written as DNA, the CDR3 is TGTGCTAGTAGCGGGAGCGGCACAGATACGCAGTATTTT. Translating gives CASSGSGTDTQYF.

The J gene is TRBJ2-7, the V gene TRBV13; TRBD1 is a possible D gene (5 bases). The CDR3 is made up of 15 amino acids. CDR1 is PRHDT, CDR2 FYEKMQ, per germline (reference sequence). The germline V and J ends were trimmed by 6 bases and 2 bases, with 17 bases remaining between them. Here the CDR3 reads CASRGIKDMAYEQYF. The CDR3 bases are TGTGCCAGCAGGGGGATAAAGGACATGGCCTACGAGCAGTACTTC.

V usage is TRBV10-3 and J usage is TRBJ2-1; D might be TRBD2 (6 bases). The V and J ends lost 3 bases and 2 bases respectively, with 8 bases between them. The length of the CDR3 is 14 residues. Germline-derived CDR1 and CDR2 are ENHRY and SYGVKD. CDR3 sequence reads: CAISDGGTYNEQFF. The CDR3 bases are TGTGCCATCAGTGATGGGGGGACCTACAATGAGCAGTTCTTC.